These T cell receptor beta chains were read from a single sample in a study of T cell repertoires in cytomegalovirus infection. These TCRs' antigens remain unknown. TCRdb reanalysed the reads using MiXCR and keeps one entry per CDR3 protein. The table has about 920,000 distinct CDR3 sequences, roughly 30% seen once. This specimen consisted of cultured CD8+ T cells from PBMCs, obtained from culture after CMV antigen stimulation. These receptors originate from a human donor in good health (CMV status not recorded). Some clones in this sample may be carry-over from other donors' samples. CDR3s include the opening cysteine and the closing phenylalanine or tryptophan. The D gene is left open where the match is weak. Clone size, where shown, is once, few, many, or a class for clones that have expanded.

CDR3 protein: CAITPGGINTEAFF
CDR3 DNA: TGTGCCATCACCCCTGGGGGGATAAACACTGAAGCTTTCTTT
V gene: TRBV10-3
clone size: once
J gene: TRBJ1-1
D gene: -

CDR3 protein: CASNLGDTSTDTQYF
CDR3 DNA: TGTGCCAGCAACCTAGGGGATACTAGCACAGATACGCAGTATTTT
V gene: TRBV28
clone size: -
J gene: TRBJ2-3
D gene: -

CDR3 protein: CASSPGEDEQFF
CDR3 DNA: TGTGCCAGCAGCCCCGGGGAGGATGAGCAGTTCTTC
V gene: TRBV7-6
clone size: -
J gene: TRBJ2-1
D gene: -

CDR3 protein: CASSYSTPADTQYF
CDR3 DNA: TGTGCCAGCAGTTACTCGACCCCCGCAGATACGCAGTATTTT
V gene: TRBV6-2/TRBV6-3
clone size: -
J gene: TRBJ2-3
D gene: -

CDR3 protein: CASSVTHPGTGYDNEQFF
CDR3 DNA: TGTGCCAGCAGTGTTACCCATCCCGGGACAGGGTATGACAATGAGCAGTTCTTC
V gene: TRBV6-1
clone size: few
J gene: TRBJ2-1
D gene: TRBD1

CDR3 protein: CASSPWSGVNEQFF
CDR3 DNA: TGTGCCAGCAGCCCCTGGAGCGGGGTAAACGAGCAGTTCTTC
V gene: TRBV28
clone size: few
J gene: TRBJ2-1
D gene: TRBD2

CDR3 protein: CASSSDWDTQYF
CDR3 DNA: TGTGCCAGCAGCTCCGACTGGGATACGCAGTATTTT
V gene: TRBV7-6
clone size: many
J gene: TRBJ2-3
D gene: -

CDR3 protein: CASGLPSGQVYYEQFF
CDR3 DNA: TGTGCTAGTGGTTTACCGTCGGGACAGGTCTACTATGAGCAGTTCTTC
V gene: TRBV12-5
clone size: -
J gene: TRBJ2-1
D gene: TRBD1

CDR3 protein: CASRNWDSEAFF
CDR3 DNA: TGTGCCAGCAGGAACTGGGACTCTGAAGCTTTCTTT
V gene: TRBV7-2
clone size: -
J gene: TRBJ1-1
D gene: -

CDR3 protein: CASSDPGLQTDTQYF
CDR3 DNA: TGTGCCAGCAGCGATCCGGGACTCCAGACAGATACGCAGTATTTT
V gene: TRBV5-4
clone size: once
J gene: TRBJ2-3
D gene: -

CDR3 protein: CASSPPGLYNEQFF
CDR3 DNA: TGTGCCAGCAGTCCCCCCGGACTTTACAATGAGCAGTTCTTC
V gene: TRBV9
clone size: many
J gene: TRBJ2-1
D gene: -

CDR3 protein: CATSDRDSYGYTF
CDR3 DNA: TGTGCCACCAGTGATCGGGACAGCTATGGCTACACCTTC
V gene: TRBV24-1
clone size: -
J gene: TRBJ1-2
D gene: TRBD1

CDR3 protein: CASGSLGRGPAYTGELFF
CDR3 DNA: TGTGCTAGTGGTTCACTAGGGAGAGGGCCAGCATACACCGGGGAGCTGTTTTTT
V gene: TRBV12-5
clone size: -
J gene: TRBJ2-2
D gene: -

CDR3 protein: CASSGARLLDTEAFF
CDR3 DNA: TGTGCCAGCTCCGGTGCGCGGCTACTAGACACTGAAGCTTTCTTT
V gene: TRBV18
clone size: -
J gene: TRBJ1-1
D gene: -

CDR3 protein: CASSVVGGEAFF
CDR3 DNA: TGTGCCAGCAGCGTAGTGGGGGGAGAAGCTTTCTTT
V gene: TRBV9
clone size: -
J gene: TRBJ1-1
D gene: -

CDR3 protein: CASRSANEQFF
CDR3 DNA: TGTGCCAGCAGGTCGGCCAATGAGCAGTTCTTC
V gene: TRBV9
clone size: few
J gene: TRBJ2-1
D gene: -

CDR3 protein: CASSQAQGVHQPQHF
CDR3 DNA: TGCGCCAGCAGCCAAGCACAGGGAGTTCATCAGCCCCAGCATTTT
V gene: TRBV4-1
clone size: once
J gene: TRBJ1-5
D gene: -

CDR3 protein: CSVSRGDRGYGYTF
CDR3 DNA: TGCAGCGTTTCTAGAGGCGACAGGGGCTATGGCTACACCTTC
V gene: TRBV29-1
clone size: few
J gene: TRBJ1-2
D gene: TRBD1

CDR3 protein: CASNREGASTDTQYF
CDR3 DNA: TGTGCCAGTAACCGGGAGGGGGCTAGCACAGATACGCAGTATTTT
V gene: TRBV19
clone size: once
J gene: TRBJ2-3
D gene: -

CDR3 protein: CASSPAPRDRGVNEQFF
CDR3 DNA: TGTGCCAGCAGTCCGGCCCCTCGGGACAGGGGGGTAAATGAGCAGTTCTTC
V gene: TRBV12-3/TRBV12-4
clone size: few
J gene: TRBJ2-1
D gene: TRBD1

CDR3 protein: CASSAGTGNTGELFF
CDR3 DNA: TGTGCTAGCAGCGCCGGGACAGGGAACACCGGGGAGCTGTTTTTT
V gene: TRBV7-7
clone size: -
J gene: TRBJ2-2
D gene: TRBD1

CDR3 protein: CASSLRMGSSSYEQYF
CDR3 DNA: TGTGCCAGCAGCTTGAGGATGGGATCCAGCTCCTACGAGCAGTACTTC
V gene: TRBV13
clone size: once
J gene: TRBJ2-7
D gene: -

CDR3 protein: CASIPNSGGGTEAFF
CDR3 DNA: TGTGCCAGTATCCCTAATTCAGGGGGGGGCACTGAAGCTTTCTTT
V gene: TRBV19
clone size: -
J gene: TRBJ1-1
D gene: TRBD1

CDR3 protein: CASSFVRDSSSEAFF
CDR3 DNA: TGTGCCAGCAGCTTCGTCCGGGACAGCTCATCTGAAGCTTTCTTT
V gene: TRBV7-9
clone size: -
J gene: TRBJ1-1
D gene: TRBD1

CDR3 protein: CASSSPRPNTGELFF
CDR3 DNA: TGTGCCAGCAGCTCCCCGAGACCGAACACCGGGGAGCTGTTTTTT
V gene: TRBV13
clone size: -
J gene: TRBJ2-2
D gene: -

CDR3 protein: CASSGPGAVSGTQYF
CDR3 DNA: TGTGCCAGCAGCGGACCGGGGGCTGTTTCAGGGACCCAGTACTTC
V gene: TRBV7-6
clone size: -
J gene: TRBJ2-5
D gene: -

CDR3 protein: CASSSPRDRAGYEQYF
CDR3 DNA: TGTGCCAGCAGCTCACCCCGGGACAGGGCGGGCTACGAGCAGTACTTC
V gene: TRBV7-9
clone size: -
J gene: TRBJ2-7
D gene: TRBD1

CDR3 protein: CASSYSSSGGITSTDTQYF
CDR3 DNA: TGTGCCAGCAGTTACTCTTCCAGCGGGGGGATAACTAGCACAGATACGCAGTATTTT
V gene: TRBV6-6
clone size: few
J gene: TRBJ2-3
D gene: TRBD2

CDR3 protein: CSARDTGGRDRVGYTF
CDR3 DNA: TGCAGTGCTAGAGATACTGGGGGCCGGGACAGGGTTGGCTACACCTTC
V gene: TRBV20-1
clone size: -
J gene: TRBJ1-2
D gene: TRBD1

CDR3 protein: CASSFPRDRGSADTQYF
CDR3 DNA: TGTGCCAGCAGCTTTCCGAGGGACAGGGGATCCGCAGATACGCAGTATTTT
V gene: TRBV6-2/TRBV6-3
clone size: -
J gene: TRBJ2-3
D gene: TRBD1

CDR3 protein: CAISWGNPQHF
CDR3 DNA: TGTGCCATCAGTTGGGGGAACCCCCAGCATTTT
V gene: TRBV10-3
clone size: few
J gene: TRBJ1-5
D gene: -

CDR3 protein: CASSYSGVPLTKNIQYF
CDR3 DNA: TGTGCCAGCAGTTACTCGGGTGTACCGCTAACCAAAAACATTCAGTACTTC
V gene: TRBV6-5
clone size: -
J gene: TRBJ2-4
D gene: -

CDR3 protein: CASSQLAGGDSGANVLTF
CDR3 DNA: TGCGCCAGCAGTCAATTGGCAGGGGGCGACTCTGGGGCCAACGTCCTGACTTTC
V gene: TRBV23-1
clone size: -
J gene: TRBJ2-6
D gene: TRBD1

CDR3 protein: CASSGDNYGYTF
CDR3 DNA: TGTGCCAGCAGTGGGGATAACTATGGCTACACCTTC
V gene: TRBV9
clone size: many
J gene: TRBJ1-2
D gene: -

CDR3 protein: CASGFLNSPLHF
CDR3 DNA: TGTGCCAGCGGTTTCCTTAATTCACCCCTCCACTTT
V gene: TRBV27
clone size: -
J gene: TRBJ1-6
D gene: -

CDR3 protein: CAVQGASGYTF
CDR3 DNA: TGTGCCGTCCAGGGGGCGAGCGGCTACACCTTC
V gene: TRBV19
clone size: few
J gene: TRBJ1-2
D gene: TRBD1

CDR3 protein: CASSQDEVANYNSPLHF
CDR3 DNA: TGTGCCAGCAGCCAAGATGAGGTGGCCAACTATAATTCACCCCTCCACTTT
V gene: TRBV4-2
clone size: -
J gene: TRBJ1-6
D gene: -

CDR3 protein: CASSQDWADTQYF
CDR3 DNA: TGTGCCAGCAGCCAAGATTGGGCAGATACGCAGTATTTT
V gene: TRBV4-2
clone size: few
J gene: TRBJ2-3
D gene: -

CDR3 protein: CASSLMGTGFYEQYF
CDR3 DNA: TGTGCCAGCAGTTTAATGGGGACAGGGTTCTACGAGCAGTACTTC
V gene: TRBV27
clone size: -
J gene: TRBJ2-7
D gene: TRBD1

CDR3 protein: CAICCGTSYNEQFF
CDR3 DNA: TGTGCCATCTGTTGTGGCACCTCCTACAATGAGCAGTTCTTC
V gene: TRBV6-2/TRBV6-3
clone size: few
J gene: TRBJ2-1
D gene: -

CDR3 protein: CASSYPDRKFF
CDR3 DNA: TGTGCCAGCAGTTACCCAGATAGGAAGTTCTTC
V gene: TRBV6-2/TRBV6-3
clone size: -
J gene: TRBJ2-1
D gene: -

CDR3 protein: CASSQSTGRLKDTQYF
CDR3 DNA: TGTGCCAGCAGTCAATCGACAGGAAGACTTAAAGATACGCAGTATTTT
V gene: TRBV6-2/TRBV6-3
clone size: few
J gene: TRBJ2-3
D gene: -

CDR3 protein: CVSSLSGEGQPQHF
CDR3 DNA: TGTGTCAGCAGTTTGTCGGGTGAGGGCCAGCCCCAGCATTTT
V gene: TRBV12-3/TRBV12-4
clone size: -
J gene: TRBJ1-5
D gene: -

CDR3 protein: CASSFRVGSNYGYTF
CDR3 DNA: TGTGCCAGCAGCTTTCGGGTCGGATCCAACTATGGCTACACCTTC
V gene: TRBV9
clone size: -
J gene: TRBJ1-2
D gene: -

CDR3 protein: CASSASSLNTEAFF
CDR3 DNA: TGTGCCAGCAGTGCCTCCTCCCTGAACACTGAAGCTTTCTTT
V gene: TRBV2
clone size: -
J gene: TRBJ1-1
D gene: -

CDR3 protein: CASSLAGAGAYEQYF
CDR3 DNA: TGTGCCAGCAGCTTGGCTGGGGCCGGCGCCTACGAGCAGTACTTC
V gene: TRBV5-4
clone size: -
J gene: TRBJ2-7
D gene: -

CDR3 protein: CATSGRQGLSDTQYF
CDR3 DNA: TGTGCCACCAGTGGGCGACAGGGTCTATCAGATACGCAGTATTTT
V gene: TRBV24-1
clone size: -
J gene: TRBJ2-3
D gene: TRBD1

CDR3 protein: CASSLARRAYGYTF
CDR3 DNA: TGTGCCAGCAGCTTAGCCCGCAGGGCCTATGGCTACACCTTC
V gene: TRBV11-2
clone size: -
J gene: TRBJ1-2
D gene: -

CDR3 protein: CASSLGGDRVNQPQHF
CDR3 DNA: TGTGCCAGCAGCTTAGGAGGGGACAGGGTAAATCAGCCCCAGCATTTT
V gene: TRBV7-9
clone size: -
J gene: TRBJ1-5
D gene: TRBD1

CDR3 protein: CATSRGDTQYF
CDR3 DNA: TGTGCCACCTCGCGGGGAGATACGCAGTATTTT
V gene: TRBV15
clone size: few
J gene: TRBJ2-3
D gene: -

CDR3 protein: CASSVTRGDNSPLHF
CDR3 DNA: TGTGCCAGCAGCGTCACCAGGGGGGATAATTCACCCCTCCACTTT
V gene: TRBV5-5
clone size: -
J gene: TRBJ1-6
D gene: TRBD1

CDR3 protein: CASSYSPSGFQETQYF
CDR3 DNA: TGTGCCAGCAGTTACTCGCCTAGCGGATTCCAAGAGACCCAGTACTTC
V gene: TRBV6-6
clone size: few
J gene: TRBJ2-5
D gene: TRBD2

CDR3 protein: CASSDILDRGNNEQFF
CDR3 DNA: TGTGCCAGCAGTGATATACTGGACAGGGGGAACAATGAGCAGTTCTTC
V gene: TRBV6-1
clone size: -
J gene: TRBJ2-1
D gene: TRBD1

CDR3 protein: CASSYAGQDRGNSPLHF
CDR3 DNA: TGTGCCAGCAGTTACGCCGGCCAAGACAGGGGAAATTCACCCCTCCACTTT
V gene: TRBV6-6
clone size: many
J gene: TRBJ1-6
D gene: TRBD1

CDR3 protein: CASSVGGTDTQCF
CDR3 DNA: TGTGCCAGCAGCGTAGGGGGGACAGATACGCAGTGTTTT
V gene: TRBV9
clone size: -
J gene: TRBJ2-3
D gene: TRBD1

CDR3 protein: CASTPNRVTEAFF
CDR3 DNA: TGCGCCAGCACTCCCAACAGGGTGACTGAAGCTTTCTTT
V gene: TRBV10-2
clone size: many
J gene: TRBJ1-1
D gene: -

CDR3 protein: CASSLNRWGNQPQHF
CDR3 DNA: TGTGCCAGCAGTTTAAATCGCTGGGGCAATCAGCCCCAGCATTTT
V gene: TRBV27
clone size: -
J gene: TRBJ1-5
D gene: -

CDR3 protein: CASSTSGGSSYEQYF
CDR3 DNA: TGTGCCAGCAGCACTAGCGGGGGGAGCTCCTACGAGCAGTACTTC
V gene: TRBV7-9
clone size: -
J gene: TRBJ2-7
D gene: TRBD2

CDR3 protein: CASSYERIGKLFF
CDR3 DNA: TGTGCCAGCAGTTACGAGCGGATAGGAAAACTGTTTTTT
V gene: TRBV6-5
clone size: few
J gene: TRBJ1-4
D gene: -

CDR3 protein: CASGLVLLTGGNTEAFF
CDR3 DNA: TGTGCTAGTGGTTTGGTACTCCTGACAGGGGGGAACACTGAAGCTTTCTTT
V gene: TRBV12-5
clone size: few
J gene: TRBJ1-1
D gene: TRBD1